This T cell receptor beta chain was recovered during a study of blood T cell repertoires in COVID-19. The wider study: COVID-19 samples from acute and convalescent phases originated in the United States, Italy and Spain. From T cells, B-cell-depleted T cells, or PBMCs came the material, which was cDNA or gDNA.

Authors' analysis steps: Reference gene primer amplification gave nucleated cell count estimates. Data came from immunoSEQ multiplex PCR; TCRdb stores just in-frame clones and leaves some out. That table supplies the V and J calls and clone size; D and trimming were determined from the DNA. Counted here are roughly 62,000 clones, around 87% occurring once; the ten biggest clones make up about a tenth. The V and J ends lost 6 bases and 5 bases respectively, with 10 bases between them. This CDR3 spans 11 amino acids. Germline lookup yields CDR1 DFQATT and CDR2 SNEGSKA (reference sequence). The chain joins TRBV20-1 to TRBJ2-5; D uncertain. Sequences were obtained from peripheral blood. The source is a human donor with acute or convalescent COVID-19. The donor label of this sample is uncertain. The CDR3 spells CSAKELETQYF. CDR3 DNA: TGCAGTGCAAAGGAGTTGGAGACCCAGTACTTC.